This is a list of T cell receptor beta chains from one sample in a study of T cell responses to AZD1222 COVID-19 vaccine. The assay was immunoSEQ multiplex PCR, and TCRdb's table has in-frame clones only and misses some. This table holds 40,000 to 45,000 clones, 80% found once. This specimen was peripheral blood, taken 28 days after the second dose of the MenACWY control vaccine. The receptors were gathered from an adult who received the MenACWY meningococcal vaccine as a control. The CDR3 runs from the conserved cysteine through the conserved F or W. D genes are given only for firm matches. The listing skips clone size in some rows; elsewhere it reads once, few, many or a size class.

abundance	v_gene	j_gene	d_gene	CDR3aa	CDR3nt
.	TRBV2	TRBJ1-5	.	CASTRGYSNQPQHF	TGTGCCAGCACGAGGGGATATAGCAATCAGCCCCAGCATTTT
.	TRBV5-1	TRBJ1-5	.	CASSLWGGGNQPQHF	TGCGCCAGCAGCTTGTGGGGGGGAGGCAATCAGCCCCAGCATTTT
.	TRBV16	TRBJ1-5	.	CASRTGDSNQPQHF	TGTGCCAGCAGAACGGGGGATAGCAATCAGCCCCAGCATTTT
.	TRBV5-1	TRBJ2-5	.	CASRGRSGRQHPQETQYF	TGCGCCAGCAGGGGGCGTTCGGGACGCCAGCATCCACAAGAGACCCAGTACTTC
.	TRBV18	TRBJ1-2	.	CASSGQPYYGYTF	TGTGCCAGCTCAGGACAGCCGTACTATGGCTACACCTTC
.	TRBV3-1/TRBV3-2	TRBJ2-3	.	CASSQARQGTDTQYF	TGTGCCAGCAGCCAGGCACGACAGGGCACAGATACGCAGTATTTT
.	TRBV18	TRBJ1-5	.	CASSHQGSYQPQHF	TGTGCCAGCTCACACCAGGGGTCTTACCAGCCCCAGCATTTT
.	TRBV5-1	TRBJ2-1	TRBD2	CASSLGGGSYNEQFF	TGCGCCAGCAGCTTGGGCGGGGGGTCCTACAATGAGCAGTTCTTC
.	TRBV9	TRBJ1-3	TRBD1	CASSPWTGIGNTIYF	TGTGCCAGCAGCCCCTGGACAGGGATTGGAAACACCATATATTTT
.	TRBV14	TRBJ1-4	.	CASSQVTGINEKLFF	TGTGCCAGCAGCCAAGTAACAGGCATCAATGAAAAACTGTTTTTT
.	TRBV5-4	TRBJ2-3	TRBD1	CAGGQGAQDTQYF	TGTGCCGGGGGACAGGGGGCGCAGGATACGCAGTATTTT
.	TRBV14	TRBJ2-7	.	CASSRVQYEQYF	TGTGCCAGCAGCCGCGTTCAGTACGAGCAGTACTTC
.	TRBV6-5	TRBJ2-5	.	CASSQFIGKTQYF	TGTGCCAGCAGTCAGTTTATAGGAAAGACCCAGTACTTC
.	TRBV4-1	TRBJ2-1	TRBD2	CASSQGLAGVNEQFF	TGCGCCAGCAGCCAGGGACTAGCGGGAGTCAATGAGCAGTTCTTC
.	TRBV14	TRBJ1-1	.	CASSQERNTEAFF	TGTGCCAGCAGCCAAGAGAGGAACACTGAAGCTTTCTTT
.	TRBV13	TRBJ1-1	.	CASSPGTREAFF	TGTGCCAGCAGCCCCGGGACCCGCGAAGCTTTCTTT
.	TRBV3-1/TRBV3-2	TRBJ1-2	TRBD1	CASSLGQGAYYGYTF	TGTGCCAGCAGCCTAGGACAGGGGGCCTACTATGGCTACACCTTC
few	TRBV12-5	TRBJ1-2	.	CASGLPRGDGYTF	TGTGCTAGTGGACTGCCCCGGGGGGATGGCTACACCTTC
.	TRBV4-1	TRBJ1-6	.	CASSQDFGQEGRGGSPLHF	TGCGCCAGCAGCCAAGATTTTGGCCAGGAGGGACGGGGGGGTTCACCCCTCCACTTT
.	TRBV30	TRBJ1-1	.	CAWSPGQSTEAFF	TGTGCCTGGAGCCCTGGACAGTCCACTGAAGCTTTCTTT
.	TRBV11-2	TRBJ1-2	TRBD1	CASSSSPPGQGNYGYTF	TGTGCCAGCAGCTCATCACCTCCGGGACAGGGAAACTATGGCTACACCTTC